This T cell receptor beta chain came from a study of blood T cell repertoires in COVID-19. The overall study: From the United States, Italy and Spain came samples of acute and convalescent COVID-19. From T cells, B-cell-depleted T cells, or PBMCs came the material, which was cDNA or gDNA.

Trimming cost V 1 base and J 2 bases, with 8 bases left between them. The CDR3 sequence is 14 residues long. Germline loops: CDR1 KGHSH, CDR2 LQKENI. Study processing details: The authors estimated nucleated cell counts from reference gene primer amplification. Clones were sequenced by immunoSEQ multiplex PCR, and TCRdb holds only the in-frame ones, with some missing. That table is the source of V, J and clone size, and D and trimming were worked out from the DNA. The profile shows hundreds of thousands of clones, 70% to 85% of them singletons. The sample was peripheral blood. The V call is TRBV18, the J call TRBJ1-1; no firm D call. The source is a woman older than 75 with acute or convalescent COVID-19. Here the CDR3 DNA reads TGTGCCAGCTCACCACTCTCAGTAAACACTGAAGCTTTCTTT. Amino acid sequence: CASSPLSVNTEAFF.